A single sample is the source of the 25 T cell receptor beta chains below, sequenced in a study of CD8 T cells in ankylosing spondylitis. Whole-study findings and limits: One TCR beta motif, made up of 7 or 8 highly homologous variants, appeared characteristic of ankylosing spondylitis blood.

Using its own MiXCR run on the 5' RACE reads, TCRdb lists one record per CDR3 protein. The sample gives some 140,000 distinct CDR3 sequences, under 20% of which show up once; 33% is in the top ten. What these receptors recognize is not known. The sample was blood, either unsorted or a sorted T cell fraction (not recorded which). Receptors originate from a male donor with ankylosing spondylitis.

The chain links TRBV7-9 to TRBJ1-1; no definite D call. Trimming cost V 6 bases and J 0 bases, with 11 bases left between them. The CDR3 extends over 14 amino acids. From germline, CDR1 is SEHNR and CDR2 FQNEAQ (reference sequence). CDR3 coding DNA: TGTGCCAGCAGACCGAAGGGCCTGAACACTGAAGCTTTCTTT. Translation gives CASRPKGLNTEAFF. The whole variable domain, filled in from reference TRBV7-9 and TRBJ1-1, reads DTGVSQNPRHKITKRGQNVTFRCDPISEHNRLYWYRQTLGQGPEFLTYFQNEAQLEKSRLLSDRFSAERPKGSFSTLEIQRTEQGDSAMYLCASRPKGLNTEAFFGQGTRLTVV.

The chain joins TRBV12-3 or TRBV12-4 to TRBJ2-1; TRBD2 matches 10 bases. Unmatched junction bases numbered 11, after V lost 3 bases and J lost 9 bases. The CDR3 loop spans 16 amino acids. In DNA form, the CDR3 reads TGTGCCAGCAGTTTCTTTCCTAGCGGGGGTTCTGGTGAGCAGTTCTTC. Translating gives CASSFFPSGGSGEQFF.

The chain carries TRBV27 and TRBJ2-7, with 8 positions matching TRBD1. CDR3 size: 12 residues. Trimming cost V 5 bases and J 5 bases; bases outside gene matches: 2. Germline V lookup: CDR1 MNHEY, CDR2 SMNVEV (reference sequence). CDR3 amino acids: CASSETGDEQYF. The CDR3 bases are TGTGCCAGCAGTGAGACAGGGGACGAGCAGTACTTC.

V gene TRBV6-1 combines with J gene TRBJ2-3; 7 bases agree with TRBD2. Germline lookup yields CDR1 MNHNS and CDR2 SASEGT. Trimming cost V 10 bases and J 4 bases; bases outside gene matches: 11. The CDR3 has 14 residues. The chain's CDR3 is CAILGRAWADTQYF. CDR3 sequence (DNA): TGTGCCATCCTGGGGAGGGCCTGGGCAGATACGCAGTATTTT.

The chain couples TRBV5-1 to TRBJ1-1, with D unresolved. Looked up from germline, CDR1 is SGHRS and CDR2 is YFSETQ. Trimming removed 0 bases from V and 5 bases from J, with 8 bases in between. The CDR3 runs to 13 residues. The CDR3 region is CASSLGERTEAFF. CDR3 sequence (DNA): TGCGCCAGCAGCTTGGGTGAACGGACTGAAGCTTTCTTT.

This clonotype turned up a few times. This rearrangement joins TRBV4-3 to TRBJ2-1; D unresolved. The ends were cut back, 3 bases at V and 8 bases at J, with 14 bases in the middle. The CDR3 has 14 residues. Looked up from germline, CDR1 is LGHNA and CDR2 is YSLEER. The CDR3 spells CASSQLGGRDEQFF. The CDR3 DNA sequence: TGCGCCAGCAGCCAGTTGGGCGGTCGGGATGAGCAGTTCTTC.

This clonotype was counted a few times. CDR3 DNA sequence: TGTGCCAGCAGTATGGGACTAGCGGGAGTCTGGCAGTTCTTC. Translating it yields CASSMGLAGVWQFF. This rearrangement joins TRBV6-2 or TRBV6-3 to TRBJ2-1; 14 positions match TRBD2. The trim removed 5 bases at V and 12 bases at J, leaving 6 bases unmatched. The CDR3 extends over 14 amino acids. Germline CDR1 is MNHEY and CDR2 is SVGEGT.

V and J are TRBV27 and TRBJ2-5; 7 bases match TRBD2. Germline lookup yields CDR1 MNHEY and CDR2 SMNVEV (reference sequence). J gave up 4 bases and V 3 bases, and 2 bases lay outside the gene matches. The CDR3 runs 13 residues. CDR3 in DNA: TGTGCCAGCAGTTTTGGGAGGGGAGAGACCCAGTACTTC. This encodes CASSFGRGETQYF.

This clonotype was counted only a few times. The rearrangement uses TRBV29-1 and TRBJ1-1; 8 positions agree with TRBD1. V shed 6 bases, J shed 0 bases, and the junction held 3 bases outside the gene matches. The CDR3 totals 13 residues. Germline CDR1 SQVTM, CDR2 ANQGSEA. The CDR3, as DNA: TGCAGCGTGGAGACAGGGGTGAACACTGAAGCTTTCTTT. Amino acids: CSVETGVNTEAFF.

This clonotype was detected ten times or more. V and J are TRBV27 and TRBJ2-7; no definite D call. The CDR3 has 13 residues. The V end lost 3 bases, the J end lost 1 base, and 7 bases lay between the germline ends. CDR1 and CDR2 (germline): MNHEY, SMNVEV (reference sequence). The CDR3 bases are TGTGCCAGCAGTTTGAAGAGTTCCTACGAGCAGTACTTC. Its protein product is CASSLKSSYEQYF.

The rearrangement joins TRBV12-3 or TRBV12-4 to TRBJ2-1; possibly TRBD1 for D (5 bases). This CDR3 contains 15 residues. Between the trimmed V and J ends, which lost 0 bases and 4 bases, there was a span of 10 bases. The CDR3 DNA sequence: TGTGCCAGCAGTTTAGCCGACAGACCGTACAATGAGCAGTTCTTC. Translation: CASSLADRPYNEQFF.

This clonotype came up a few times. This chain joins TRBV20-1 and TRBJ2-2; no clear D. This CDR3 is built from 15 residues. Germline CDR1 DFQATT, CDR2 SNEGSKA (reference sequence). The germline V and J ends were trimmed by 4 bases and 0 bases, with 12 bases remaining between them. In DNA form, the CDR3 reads TGCAGTGCTATTCCTAGGAGAACGAACACCGGGGAGCTGTTTTTT. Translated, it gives CSAIPRRTNTGELFF.

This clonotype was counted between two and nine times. Here the CDR3 reads CASSLGVSGETYTF. The CDR3 DNA reads as TGCGCCAGCAGCTTGGGCGTATCGGGGGAAACCTACACCTTC. This rearrangement joins TRBV5-1 to TRBJ1-2; a weak D match, TRBD1 (5 bases). The CDR3 is made up of 14 amino acids. V lost 0 bases and J 10 bases, leaving 16 bases between the germline ends. Germline-derived CDR1 and CDR2 are SGHRS and YFSETQ. The full variable domain, rest sourced from reference TRBV5-1 and TRBJ1-2, is KAGVTQTPRYLIKTRGQQVTLSCSPISGHRSVSWYQQTPGQGLQFLFEYFSETQRNKGNFPGRFSGRQFSNSRSEMNVSTLELGDSALYLCASSLGVSGETYTFGSGTRLTVV.

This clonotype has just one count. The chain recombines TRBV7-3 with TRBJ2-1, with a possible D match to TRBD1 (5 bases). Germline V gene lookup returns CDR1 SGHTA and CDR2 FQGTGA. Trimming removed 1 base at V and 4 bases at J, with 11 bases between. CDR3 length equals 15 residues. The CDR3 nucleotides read TGTGCCAGCAGCTTAATCAGACAGACGTACAATGAGCAGTTCTTC. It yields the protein CASSLIRQTYNEQFF.

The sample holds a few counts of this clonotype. CDR3 bases: TGCGCCAGCAGCTATTCTCCGGGACTAGCGGGAGAGACCCAGTACTTC. Translating it yields CASSYSPGLAGETQYF. The chain uses TRBV4-1 and TRBJ2-5, with 12 bases lining up with TRBD2. The J segment lost 4 bases and the V segment lost 5 bases, leaving 8 bases of the junction unmatched. This CDR3 comprises 16 residues. Germline values: CDR1 MGHRA, CDR2 YSYEKL.

The CDR3 sequence is CASSDPSPILAGPSDTQYF. In DNA form, the CDR3 reads TGTGCCAGCAGTGACCCTTCTCCCATTCTAGCGGGTCCATCAGATACGCAGTATTTT. J is TRBJ2-3 and V is TRBV25-1; 8 nucleotides match TRBD2. With 3 bases clipped from V and 4 bases from J, the junction kept 18 bases outside the gene matches. The CDR3 covers 19 residues. Germline CDR1 reads MGHDK; CDR2 reads SYGVNS.

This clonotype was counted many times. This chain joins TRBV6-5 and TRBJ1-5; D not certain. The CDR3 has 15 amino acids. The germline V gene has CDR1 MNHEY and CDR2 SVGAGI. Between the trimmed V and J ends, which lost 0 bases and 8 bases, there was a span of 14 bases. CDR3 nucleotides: TGTGCCAGCAGTTACTCGGGAGTGGGCGGAGAGCCCCAGCATTTT. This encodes CASSYSGVGGEPQHF.

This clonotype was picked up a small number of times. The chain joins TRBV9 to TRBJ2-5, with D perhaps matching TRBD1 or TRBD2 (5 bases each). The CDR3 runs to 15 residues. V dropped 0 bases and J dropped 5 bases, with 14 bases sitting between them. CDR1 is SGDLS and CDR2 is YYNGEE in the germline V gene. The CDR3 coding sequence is TGTGCCAGCAGCGTAGGGGGGTCCTCGGGTGAGACCCAGTACTTC. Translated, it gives CASSVGGSSGETQYF.

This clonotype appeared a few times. Written as DNA, the CDR3 is TGTGCCAGCAGCTGGGGGACAGGCGAGCAGTACTTC. Its protein product is CASSWGTGEQYF. The V call is TRBV5-6, the J call TRBJ2-7; TRBD1 matches 8 bases. CDR1 and CDR2 from the germline V gene are SGHDT and YYEEEE. J gave up 6 bases and V 3 bases, and 2 bases lay outside the gene matches. The CDR3 runs 12 residues.

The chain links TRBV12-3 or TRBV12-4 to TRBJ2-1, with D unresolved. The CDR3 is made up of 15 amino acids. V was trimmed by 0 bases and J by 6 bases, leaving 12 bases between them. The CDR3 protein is CASSLAQSRRNEQFF. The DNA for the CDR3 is TGTGCCAGCAGTTTAGCCCAGTCCCGTCGCAATGAGCAGTTCTTC.

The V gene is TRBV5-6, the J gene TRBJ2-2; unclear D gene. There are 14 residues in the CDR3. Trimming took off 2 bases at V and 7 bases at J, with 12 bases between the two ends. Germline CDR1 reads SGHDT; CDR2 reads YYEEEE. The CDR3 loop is CASSFGLGNGELFF. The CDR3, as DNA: TGTGCCAGCAGCTTCGGGTTGGGGAACGGGGAGCTGTTTTTT.

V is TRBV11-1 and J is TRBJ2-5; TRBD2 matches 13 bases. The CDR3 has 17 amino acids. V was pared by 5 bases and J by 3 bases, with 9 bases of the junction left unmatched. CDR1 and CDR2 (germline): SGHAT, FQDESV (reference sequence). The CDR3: CASSATGTSGIKETQYF. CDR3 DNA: TGTGCCAGCAGCGCCACCGGGACTAGCGGGATTAAAGAGACCCAGTACTTC.

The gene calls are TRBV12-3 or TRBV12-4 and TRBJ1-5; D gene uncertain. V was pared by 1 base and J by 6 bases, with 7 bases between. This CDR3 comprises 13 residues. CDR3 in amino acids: CASSLVFTQPQHF. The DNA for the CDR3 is TGTGCCAGCAGTTTAGTGTTCACTCAGCCCCAGCATTTT.

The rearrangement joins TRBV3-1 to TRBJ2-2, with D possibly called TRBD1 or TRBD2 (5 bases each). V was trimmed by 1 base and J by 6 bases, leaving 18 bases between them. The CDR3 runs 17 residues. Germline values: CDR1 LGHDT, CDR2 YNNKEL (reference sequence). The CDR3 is CASSQGGLEARAGELFF. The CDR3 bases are TGTGCCAGCAGCCAAGGGGGCCTGGAGGCACGGGCCGGGGAGCTGTTTTTT.

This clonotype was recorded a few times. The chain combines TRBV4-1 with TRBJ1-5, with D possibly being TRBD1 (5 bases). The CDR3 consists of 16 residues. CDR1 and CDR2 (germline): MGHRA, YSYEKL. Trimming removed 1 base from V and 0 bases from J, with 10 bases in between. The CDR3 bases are TGCGCCAGCAGCCAAGCGGGAGGGGATAGCAATCAGCCCCAGCATTTT. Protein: CASSQAGGDSNQPQHF.